These 18 T cell receptor beta chains originate from one sample sequenced in a study of blood T cell repertoires in COVID-19. Clones were sequenced by immunoSEQ multiplex PCR, and TCRdb holds only the in-frame ones, with some missing. The data show about 140,000 clones, around 80% seen once. Sequencing was performed on peripheral blood. The receptor source for this set is a man aged 70 or older who had recovered from COVID-19.

This clone has a single count. Here the CDR3 DNA reads TGCAGTGCTAGTTGGGCTAGCGGGAAAACAGATACGCAGTATTTT. This translates into CSASWASGKTDTQYF. The chain is built from TRBV20-1 and TRBJ2-3, with TRBD2 matching over 9 bases. The CDR3 sequence is 15 residues long. V lost 3 bases and J lost 3; bases outside the gene matches: 7. CDR1 is DFQATT and CDR2 is SNEGSKA in the germline V gene (reference sequence).

This chain joins TRBV6-6 and TRBJ2-7; possibly TRBD1 for D (6 bases). This CDR3 spans 13 amino acids. V was pared by 7 bases and J by 3 bases, with 13 bases between. Germline CDR1 and CDR2: MNHNY and SVGAGI (reference sequence). The CDR3 region has the DNA TGTGCCAGCACCCTCCGGGACAACTACGAGCAGTACTTC. It is translated as CASTLRDNYEQYF.

A single count supports this clone. This chain joins TRBV24-1 and TRBJ2-1, with 10 bases that match TRBD1. The ends lost 12 bases at V and 6 bases at J; junction bases unmatched: 13. The CDR3 length is 15 residues. CDR1 and CDR2 (germline): KGHDR, SFDVKD. In DNA, the CDR3 is TGTGCCGTCGGCGAAGGGACAGGGGATGGCAATGAGCAGTTCTTC. This codes for CAVGEGTGDGNEQFF.

V usage is TRBV10-3 and J usage is TRBJ2-1, with TRBD2 as a possible D gene (6 bases). The CDR3 length is 17 residues. Germline loops: CDR1 ENHRY, CDR2 SYGVKD. Trimming took 3 bases from V and 0 from J, leaving 15 bases between them. The CDR3 bases are TGTGCCATCAGTGAATCCCCAGCCGGGAGCTCCTACAATGAGCAGTTCTTC. Translated, it gives CAISESPAGSSYNEQFF.

V and J are TRBV7-9 and TRBJ1-1, with 7 nucleotides matching TRBD1. From germline, CDR1 is SEHNR and CDR2 FQNEAQ (reference sequence). After removal of 1 base from V and 1 base from J, the junction contained 3 bases not matched to a gene. The CDR3 has 15 residues. This CDR3 reads CASSLVNRGNTEAFF. CDR3 bases: TGTGCCAGCAGCTTAGTGAACAGGGGGAACACTGAAGCTTTCTTT.

The chain combines TRBV4-2 with TRBJ1-2; 8 bases fit TRBD1. This CDR3 region has 16 residues. Germline V gene sequence: CDR1 LGHNA, CDR2 YNFKEQ. V lost 0 bases to trimming and J lost 7 bases; unmatched junction nucleotides: 10. For the CDR3, the DNA is TGTGCCAGCAGCCAAGATCAGACCGACAGGGGAGGTGGCTACACCTTC. This encodes CASSQDQTDRGGGYTF.

The chain recombines TRBV6-2 or TRBV6-3 with TRBJ2-1, with 12 bases lining up with TRBD2. The CDR3 covers 15 residues. The J segment lost 9 bases and the V segment lost 5 bases, leaving 8 bases of the junction unmatched. Germline V gene sequence: CDR1 MNHEY, CDR2 SVGEGT. CDR3 loop: CASSLAGGPLVEQFF. In DNA, the CDR3 is TGTGCCAGCAGTCTAGCGGGAGGGCCGCTTGTTGAGCAGTTCTTC.

The gene calls are TRBV2 and TRBJ2-1; 12 positions match TRBD2. The CDR3 length is 17 residues. In germline, CDR1 is SNHLY, CDR2 FYNNEI. The J segment lost 3 bases and the V segment lost 1 base, leaving 4 bases of the junction unmatched. CDR3 nucleotide sequence: TGTGCCAGCAGTGAAGGGGGACTAGCGGGCGTCTACAATGAGCAGTTCTTC. It is translated as CASSEGGLAGVYNEQFF.

This rearrangement joins TRBV29-1 to TRBJ2-1; 8 bases are a match to TRBD2. Germline V gene data show CDR1 as SQVTM and CDR2 as ANQGSEA. The CDR3 spans 12 residues. V shed 5 bases, J shed 7 bases, and the junction held 4 bases outside the gene matches. CDR3: CSVSGSLNEQFF. The CDR3 DNA reads as TGCAGCGTTAGCGGGAGTTTGAATGAGCAGTTCTTC.

The rearrangement joins TRBV7-9 to TRBJ1-4, with D unclear. The CDR3 contains 13 residues. Germline CDR1 and CDR2: SEHNR and FQNEAQ (reference sequence). Deletions cut 7 bases from V and 5 bases from J, with 11 bases between. CDR3 loop: CASTRSLNEKLFF. CDR3 coding DNA: TGTGCCAGCACCAGGAGCTTAAATGAAAAACTGTTTTTT.

The V call is TRBV21-1, the J call TRBJ2-3; whether TRBD2, the table's D call, matches the DNA was not checked. TRBV21-1 is a pseudogene. The CDR3 spans 19 residues. This CDR3 is CASSINRPAGGLSTDTQYF. The CDR3, as DNA: TGTGCCAGCAGCATAAACCGCCCAGCGGGAGGCTTAAGCACAGATACGCAGTATTTT.

In this sample, this clone turned up a few times. The chain recombines TRBV11-2 with TRBJ1-6; 9 positions agree with TRBD1. The CDR3 extends over 16 amino acids. V trimming: 5 bases; J trimming: 7 bases; junction bases outside the gene matches: 9. Germline CDR1 is SGHAT and CDR2 is FQNNGV. For the CDR3, the DNA is TGTGCCAGCAGCCCCGGCGGACAGGGGAGGAATTCACCCCTCCACTTT. Its translation is CASSPGGQGRNSPLHF.

The chain employs TRBV7-9 and TRBJ1-4, with D perhaps matching TRBD1 (6 bases). The CDR3 is 17 residues long. Germline V gene data show CDR1 as SEHNR and CDR2 as FQNEAQ (reference sequence). V lost 5 bases and J lost 2, with 18 bases in between. The CDR3, as DNA: TGTGCCAGCAGCCCAAGGGCGAACAGGGAGACTAATGAAAAACTGTTTTTT. The encoded protein is CASSPRANRETNEKLFF.

This rearrangement joins TRBV19 to TRBJ2-7, with 11 bases fitting TRBD1. Losses at the gene ends were 5 bases for V and 7 bases for J; bases not matched to a gene: 4. Germline V gene sequence: CDR1 LNHDA, CDR2 SQIVND (reference sequence). The CDR3 consists of 13 residues. The CDR3 sequence: CASSYRDRGEQYF. The CDR3 DNA sequence: TGTGCCAGTAGTTACCGGGACAGGGGGGAGCAGTACTTC.

The chain couples TRBV10-1 to TRBJ2-5; TRBD2 might be the D (5 bases). This CDR3 comprises 13 residues. V was pared by 7 bases and J by 3 bases, with 12 bases between. From germline, CDR1 is WNHNN and CDR2 SYGVQD (reference sequence). CDR3 sequence: CASKSSFEETQYF. The DNA of the CDR3 is TGCGCCAGCAAATCTAGCTTCGAAGAGACCCAGTACTTC.

The CDR3 DNA sequence: TGCAGCGTTGAAGATCCTGGCCCAAGAATTACTACGAAGGCGTCCACGAGGCAGTACTTC. It yields the protein CSVEDPGPRITTKASTRQYF. The rearrangement joins TRBV29-1 to TRBJ2-7; D is unclear. V was shortened by 0 bases and J by 9 bases, with 36 bases between the two germline ends. Germline V gene sequence: CDR1 SQVTM, CDR2 ANQGSEA. The CDR3 totals 20 residues.

The CDR3 DNA reads as TGTGCCAGCAGTTCGGACAGGGCAAGAGGCTACACCTTC. It codes for CASSSDRARGYTF. V usage is TRBV12-3 or TRBV12-4 and J usage is TRBJ1-2, with 8 positions matching TRBD1. There are 13 residues in the CDR3. The V and J ends lost 4 bases and 8 bases, in that order; junction bases with no gene match: 6.

This sequence joins TRBV7-9 and TRBJ2-7, with 8 positions matching TRBD1. Germline values: CDR1 SEHNR, CDR2 FQNEAQ (reference sequence). This CDR3 spans 13 amino acids. Trimming cost V 5 bases and J 6 bases; bases outside gene matches: 6. CDR3 sequence: CASSPKTGAEQYF. The DNA of the CDR3 is TGTGCCAGCAGCCCGAAGACAGGGGCCGAGCAGTACTTC.